This TCR beta chain stems from a study of cytomegalovirus exposure and HLA in healthy donors. Overall study results and limits: The presence/absence work took it that sequencing depth was about the same across donors.

Germline CDR1 reads MNHEY; CDR2 reads SMNVEV (reference sequence). The CDR3 contains 12 residues. The germline V and J ends were trimmed by 2 bases and 6 bases, with 8 bases remaining between them. Primers included in the PCR were 60 Vbeta and 13 Jbeta primers. Assay: immunoSEQ multiplex PCR; the TCRdb copy retains only in-frame clones and omits some. This table holds around 300,000 clones, about 75% found once. Details on this clone: Its specificity is unknown.

The origin of this receptor is a female donor in good health and CMV-seronegative. Material for sequencing was PBMCs. The chain couples TRBV27 to TRBJ2-7; D is possibly TRBD1 (7 bases). The CDR3 here is CASSLQGGEQYF. The CDR3 DNA is TGTGCCAGCAGTTTACAGGGGGGCGAGCAGTACTTC.